Listed below are T cell receptor beta chains from one sample, sequenced in a study of blood T cell repertoires in COVID-19. Repertoires were generated with immunoSEQ multiplex PCR, while TCRdb's copy carries only in-frame clones and drops some. In the table there are 150,000 to 170,000 clones, around 84% of which are singletons. Material: PBMCs or T cells enriched from blood (not recorded which). The receptor set was obtained from a man aged 50 to 59 who had recovered from COVID-19. Each CDR3 is given with its conserved first and last residue. The D gene is left open where the match is weak. Only part of the rows carry a size: once, few, many, or a class if the clone is expanded.

D	V	J	length	size	DNA	CDR3
NA	TRBV7-9	TRBJ1-4	15	NA	TGTGCCAGCAGCGTACGGGGAGGGTCGTATGAAAAACTGTTTTTT	CASSVRGGSYEKLFF
NA	TRBV5-1	TRBJ1-2	13	NA	TGCGCCAGCAGCTTGGGTATTTCGGATGGCTACACCTTC	CASSLGISDGYTF
TRBD1	TRBV18	TRBJ2-2	15	NA	TGTGCCAGCTCACCGGGACAGGGCGGCACCGGGGAGCTGTTTTTT	CASSPGQGGTGELFF
TRBD1	TRBV12-5	TRBJ2-2	16	few	TGTGCTAGTGGCCCCCACAGGGGACGGAACACCGGGGAGCTGTTTTTT	CASGPHRGRNTGELFF
NA	TRBV6-2/TRBV6-3	TRBJ2-3	15	NA	TGTGCCAGCTGCCCTACACAGGGAGCAAGGGGAACGCAGTATTTT	CASCPTQGARGTQYF
NA	TRBV29-1	TRBJ2-3	14	NA	TGCAGCGTTGAAGGGAGTATTAGCACAGATACGCAGTATTTT	CSVEGSISTDTQYF
NA	TRBV19	TRBJ2-1	12	NA	TGTGCCAGTAGTACGACAGCAAATGAGCAGTTCTTC	CASSTTANEQFF
TRBD1	TRBV19	TRBJ1-1	17	NA	TGTGCCAGTAGTCCTGGGACAGGGATAAAGAGGAACACTGAAGCTTTCTTT	CASSPGTGIKRNTEAFF
NA	TRBV13	TRBJ2-2	16	few	TGTGCCAGCAGCCACCTAGGGGCGGCTAACACCGGGGAGCTGTTTTTT	CASSHLGAANTGELFF
TRBD1	TRBV6-6	TRBJ2-7	13	once	TGTGCCAGCAGTTACGACAGGGAGTACGAGCAGTACTTC	CASSYDREYEQYF
TRBD1	TRBV4-1	TRBJ1-2	17	once	TGCGCCAGCAGCCAAGTCGCTCCGGGACAGGGTAACTATGGCTACACCTTC	CASSQVAPGQGNYGYTF
NA	TRBV14	TRBJ2-1	16	NA	TGTGCCAGCAGCCAAGACCTACCTGGTTCCTACAATGAGCAGTTCTTC	CASSQDLPGSYNEQFF
NA	TRBV3-1/TRBV3-2	TRBJ2-1	19	NA	TGTGCCAGCAGCCAAGAGCCTAGGATTGTCCGTATCGAATACAATGAGCAGTTCTTC	CASSQEPRIVRIEYNEQFF
NA	TRBV6-5	TRBJ1-1	14	few	TGTGCCAGCAGTTTCGACAGAAAGAACACTGAAGCTTTCTTT	CASSFDRKNTEAFF
NA	TRBV12-3/TRBV12-4	TRBJ2-2	13	few	TGTGCCAGCAGTTCCCCTTACACCGGGGAGCTGTTTTTT	CASSSPYTGELFF
TRBD1	TRBV5-8	TRBJ1-4	17	NA	TGTGCCAGCAGCCCTTACCTCTGGACAGGGAGATCTGAAAAACTGTTTTTT	CASSPYLWTGRSEKLFF
TRBD1	TRBV6-6	TRBJ1-2	15	NA	TGTGCCAGCAGACCTCCGGGACAGGGGGACTATGGCTACACCTTC	CASRPPGQGDYGYTF